Described below is a single T cell receptor (beta chain) sequence and its context. Its antigen is undetermined. This sample is part of a study of cytomegalovirus exposure and HLA in healthy donors. General observations from the study: TCR sequences were mostly rare, though some public TCRs occurred in many donors.

PCR amplification relied on 60 Vbeta primers (plus 13 Jbeta primers). Clones were read by immunoSEQ multiplex PCR, and TCRdb kept only the in-frame ones, dropping some. The sample lists under 250,000 clones; around 84% were seen once. CDR3 size: 15 residues. Germline lookup yields CDR1 SGHTA and CDR2 FQGTGA. V was shortened by 7 bases and J by 6 bases, with 18 bases between the two germline ends. V is TRBV7-3 and J is TRBJ2-2, with D possibly matching TRBD2 (5 bases). The sample consisted of PBMCs. This sequence was found in a girl aged 2 to 9 in good health and CMV-seronegative. The CDR3 loop is CASTIPHGVSGELFF. The CDR3 DNA is TGTGCCAGCACCATCCCCCACGGGGTTTCCGGGGAGCTGTTTTTT.